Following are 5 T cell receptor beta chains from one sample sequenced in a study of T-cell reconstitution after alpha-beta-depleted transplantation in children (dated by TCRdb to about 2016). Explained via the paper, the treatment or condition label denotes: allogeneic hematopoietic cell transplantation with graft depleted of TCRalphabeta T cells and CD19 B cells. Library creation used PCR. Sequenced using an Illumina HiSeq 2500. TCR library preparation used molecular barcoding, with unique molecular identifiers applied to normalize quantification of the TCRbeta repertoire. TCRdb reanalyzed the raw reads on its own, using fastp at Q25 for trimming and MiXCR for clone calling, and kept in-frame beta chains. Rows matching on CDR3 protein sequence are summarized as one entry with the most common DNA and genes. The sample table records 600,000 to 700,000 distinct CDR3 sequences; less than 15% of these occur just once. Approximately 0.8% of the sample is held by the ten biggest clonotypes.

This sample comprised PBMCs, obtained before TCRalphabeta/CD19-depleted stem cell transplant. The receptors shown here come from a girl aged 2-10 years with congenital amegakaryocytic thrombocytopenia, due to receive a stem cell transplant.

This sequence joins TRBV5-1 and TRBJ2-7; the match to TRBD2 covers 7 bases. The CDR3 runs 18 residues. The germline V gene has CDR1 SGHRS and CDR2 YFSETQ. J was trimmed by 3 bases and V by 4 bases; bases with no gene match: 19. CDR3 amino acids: CASSTAARSSGIHYEQYF. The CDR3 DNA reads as TGCGCCAGCAGCACAGCTGCCCGCTCTAGCGGCATTCACTACGAGCAGTACTTC.

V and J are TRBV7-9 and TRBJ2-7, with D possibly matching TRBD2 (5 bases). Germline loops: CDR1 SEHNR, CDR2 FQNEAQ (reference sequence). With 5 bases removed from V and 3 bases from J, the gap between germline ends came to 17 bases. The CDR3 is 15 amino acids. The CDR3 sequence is CASSPPLAGVYEQYF. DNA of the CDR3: TGTGCCAGCAGCCCTCCTCTGGCGGGTGTCTACGAGCAGTACTTC.

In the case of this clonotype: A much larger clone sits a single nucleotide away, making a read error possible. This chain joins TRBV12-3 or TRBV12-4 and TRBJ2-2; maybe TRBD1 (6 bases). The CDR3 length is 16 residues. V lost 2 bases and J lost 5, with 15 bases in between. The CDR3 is CASSLYPDRRTGELFF. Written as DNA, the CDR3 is TGTGCCAGCAGTTTATACCCGGACAGAAGAACCGGGGAGCTGTTTTTT.

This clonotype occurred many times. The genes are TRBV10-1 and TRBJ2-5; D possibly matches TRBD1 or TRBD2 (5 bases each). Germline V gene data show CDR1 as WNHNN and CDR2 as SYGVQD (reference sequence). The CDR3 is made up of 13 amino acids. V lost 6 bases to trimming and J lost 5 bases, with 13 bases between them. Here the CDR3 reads CASSDSGRETQYF. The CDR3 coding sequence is TGCGCCAGCAGCGACTCGGGACGGGAGACCCAGTACTTC.

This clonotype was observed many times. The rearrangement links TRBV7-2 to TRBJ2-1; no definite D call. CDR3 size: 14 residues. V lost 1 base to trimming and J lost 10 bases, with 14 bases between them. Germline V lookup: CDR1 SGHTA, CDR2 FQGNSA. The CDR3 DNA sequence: TGTGCCAGCAGCTTAGGTAAAGCCGCTTGGGAGCAGTTCTTC. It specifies CASSLGKAAWEQFF.